The 2 T cell receptor beta chains reported below all come from one sample, sequenced in a study of blood T cell repertoires in COVID-19. Method: immunoSEQ multiplex PCR; TCRdb's copy keeps in-frame clones and lacks some. The sample contains around 340,000 clones, approximately 89% of which appear only once. The sequencing input was peripheral blood. The source is a woman aged 55-69 years with COVID-19, enrolled during active disease.

The chain is built from TRBV18 and TRBJ2-3, with D possibly matching TRBD2 (6 bases). The CDR3 covers 15 residues. CDR1 and CDR2 from the germline V gene are KGHSH and LQKENI. V lost 6 bases to trimming and J lost 0 bases, with 13 bases between them. CDR3 region: CASSLHGGSTDTQYF. CDR3 in DNA: TGTGCCAGCTCCCTGCACGGGGGTAGCACAGATACGCAGTATTTT. The full variable domain, completed using reference TRBV18 and TRBJ2-3, is NAGVMQNPRHLVRRRGQEARLRCSPMKGHSHVYWYRQLPEEGLKFMVYLQKENIIDESGMPKERFSAEFPKEGPSILRIQQVVRGDSAAYFCASSLHGGSTDTQYFGPGTRLTVL.

CDR3 bases: TGCGCCAGCAGCCAATACGAAAGGGCAGGGCTTGCCGGGGAGCTGTTTTTT. As protein: CASSQYERAGLAGELFF. The chain links TRBV4-1 to TRBJ2-2; tentatively, D is TRBD1 (5 bases). V was trimmed by 2 bases and J by 6 bases, leaving 19 bases between them. Germline values: CDR1 MGHRA, CDR2 YSYEKL. CDR3 length: 17 amino acids.